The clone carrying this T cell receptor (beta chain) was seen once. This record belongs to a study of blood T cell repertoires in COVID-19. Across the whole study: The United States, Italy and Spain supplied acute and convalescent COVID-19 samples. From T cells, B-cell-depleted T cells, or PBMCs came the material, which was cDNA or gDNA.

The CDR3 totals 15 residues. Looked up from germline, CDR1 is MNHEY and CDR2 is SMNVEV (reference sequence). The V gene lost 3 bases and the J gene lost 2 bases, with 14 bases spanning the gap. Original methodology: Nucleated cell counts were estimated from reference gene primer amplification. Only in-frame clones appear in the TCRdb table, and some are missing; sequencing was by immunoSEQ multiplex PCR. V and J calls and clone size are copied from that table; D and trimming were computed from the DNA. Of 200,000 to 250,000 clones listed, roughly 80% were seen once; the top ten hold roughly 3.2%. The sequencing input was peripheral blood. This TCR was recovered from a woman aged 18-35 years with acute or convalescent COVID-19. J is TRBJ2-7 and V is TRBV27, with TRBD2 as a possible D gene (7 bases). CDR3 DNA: TGTGCCAGCAGTTTTATCGGGGGGCGACCCTACGAGCAGTACTTC. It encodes CASSFIGGRPYEQYF.